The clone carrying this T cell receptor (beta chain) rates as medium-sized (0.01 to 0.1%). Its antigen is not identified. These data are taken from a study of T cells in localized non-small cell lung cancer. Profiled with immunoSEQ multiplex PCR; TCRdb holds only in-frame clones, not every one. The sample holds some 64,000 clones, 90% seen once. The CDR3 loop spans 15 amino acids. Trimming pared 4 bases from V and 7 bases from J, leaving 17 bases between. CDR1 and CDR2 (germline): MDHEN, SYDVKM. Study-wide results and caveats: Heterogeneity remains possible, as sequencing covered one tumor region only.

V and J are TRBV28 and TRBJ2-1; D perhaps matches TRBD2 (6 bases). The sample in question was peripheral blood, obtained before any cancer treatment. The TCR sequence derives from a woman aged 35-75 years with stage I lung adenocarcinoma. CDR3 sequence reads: CASSSSASRGNEQFF. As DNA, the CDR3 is TGTGCCAGCAGTTCTAGCGCCTCCCGGGGTAATGAGCAGTTCTTC.